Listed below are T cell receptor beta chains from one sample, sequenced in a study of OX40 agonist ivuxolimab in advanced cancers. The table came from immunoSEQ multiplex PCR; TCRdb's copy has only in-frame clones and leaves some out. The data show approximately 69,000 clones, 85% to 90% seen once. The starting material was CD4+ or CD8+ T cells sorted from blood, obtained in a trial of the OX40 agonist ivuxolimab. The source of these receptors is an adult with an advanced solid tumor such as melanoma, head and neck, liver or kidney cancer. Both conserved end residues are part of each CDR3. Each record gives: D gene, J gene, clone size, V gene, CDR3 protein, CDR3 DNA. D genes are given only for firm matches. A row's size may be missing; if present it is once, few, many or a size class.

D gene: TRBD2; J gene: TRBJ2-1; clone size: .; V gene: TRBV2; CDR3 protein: CASRSRRLAGGSSYNEQFF; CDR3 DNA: TGTGCCAGCAGATCCCGGAGACTAGCGGGGGGGAGCTCCTACAATGAGCAGTTCTTC
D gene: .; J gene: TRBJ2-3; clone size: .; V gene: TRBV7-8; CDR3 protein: CASSLGEISTQYF; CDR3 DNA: TGTGCCAGCAGCTTAGGAGAGATCTCCACGCAGTATTTT
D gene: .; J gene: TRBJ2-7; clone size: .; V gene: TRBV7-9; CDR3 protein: CASSLFYEQYF; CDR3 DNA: TGTGCCAGCAGCTTGTTCTACGAGCAGTACTTC
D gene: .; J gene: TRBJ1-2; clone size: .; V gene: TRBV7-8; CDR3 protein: CASSFSGGARGYTF; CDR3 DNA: TGTGCCAGCAGCTTTAGTGGAGGGGCTCGGGGCTACACCTTC
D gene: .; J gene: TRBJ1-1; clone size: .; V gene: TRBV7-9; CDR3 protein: CASSTTANTEAFF; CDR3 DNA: TGTGCCAGCAGCACGACAGCGAACACTGAAGCTTTCTTT
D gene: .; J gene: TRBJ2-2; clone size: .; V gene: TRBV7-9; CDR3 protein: CASSLLAASAGTGELFF; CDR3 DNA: TGTGCCAGCAGCCTCCTTGCGGCTAGCGCGGGCACCGGGGAGCTGTTTTTT
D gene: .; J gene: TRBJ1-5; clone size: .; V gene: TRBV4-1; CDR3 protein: CASSPGLGPQHF; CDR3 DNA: TGCGCCAGCAGCCCCGGATTGGGGCCCCAGCATTTT
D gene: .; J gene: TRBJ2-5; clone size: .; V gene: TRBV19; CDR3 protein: CASSGGARGETQYF; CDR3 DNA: TGTGCCAGTAGTGGAGGGGCCAGAGGAGAGACCCAGTACTTC
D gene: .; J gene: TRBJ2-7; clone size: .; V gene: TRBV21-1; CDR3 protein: CASGWSGPPYEQYF; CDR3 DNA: TGTGCCAGCGGGTGGTCAGGACCTCCCTACGAGCAGTACTTC
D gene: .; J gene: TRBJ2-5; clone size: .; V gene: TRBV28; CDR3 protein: CASSSQETQYF; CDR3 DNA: TGTGCCAGCAGCAGCCAAGAGACCCAGTACTTC
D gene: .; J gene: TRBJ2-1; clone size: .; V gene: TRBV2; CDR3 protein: CASSVTTFSYNEQFF; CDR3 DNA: TGTGCCAGCAGTGTGACTACTTTCTCCTACAATGAGCAGTTCTTC
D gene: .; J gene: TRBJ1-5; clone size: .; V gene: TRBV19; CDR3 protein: CASSRESGTSNQPQHF; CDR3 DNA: TGTGCCAGTAGTAGGGAGTCGGGGACTAGCAATCAGCCCCAGCATTTT
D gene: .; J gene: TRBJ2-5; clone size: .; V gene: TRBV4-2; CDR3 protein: CASSQESRDRETQYF; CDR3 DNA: TGTGCCAGCAGCCAAGAGTCGAGGGATCGAGAGACCCAGTACTTC
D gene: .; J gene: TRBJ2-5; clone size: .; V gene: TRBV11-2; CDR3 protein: CASSLEGTGKTQYF; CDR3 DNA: TGTGCCAGCAGCTTAGAGGGGACCGGCAAGACCCAGTACTTC
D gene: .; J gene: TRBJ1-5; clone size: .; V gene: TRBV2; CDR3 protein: CASSVQGPSNQPQHF; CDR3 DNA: TGTGCCAGCAGTGTGCAGGGACCAAGCAATCAGCCCCAGCATTTT
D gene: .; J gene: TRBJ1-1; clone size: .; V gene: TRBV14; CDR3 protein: CASSQYLTRGSEAFF; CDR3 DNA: TGTGCCAGCAGCCAATATCTGACCAGGGGCTCTGAAGCTTTCTTT
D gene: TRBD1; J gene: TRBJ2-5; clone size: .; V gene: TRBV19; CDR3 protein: CATSQGAGRETQYF; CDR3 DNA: TGTGCCACCTCCCAGGGGGCGGGGAGAGAGACCCAGTACTTC
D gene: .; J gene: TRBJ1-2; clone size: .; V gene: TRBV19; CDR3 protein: CASSLATPPLYGYTF; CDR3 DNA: TGTGCCAGTAGTCTTGCTACCCCACCGCTCTATGGCTACACCTTC
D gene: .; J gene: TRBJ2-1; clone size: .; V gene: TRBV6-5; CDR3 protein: CASRATGQSYNEQFF; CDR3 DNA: TGTGCCAGCAGAGCCACAGGGCAATCCTACAATGAGCAGTTCTTC
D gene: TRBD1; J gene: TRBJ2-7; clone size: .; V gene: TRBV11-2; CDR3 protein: CASSPQRGTGSEQYF; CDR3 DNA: TGTGCCAGCAGCCCGCAAAGGGGGACAGGTAGCGAGCAGTACTTC
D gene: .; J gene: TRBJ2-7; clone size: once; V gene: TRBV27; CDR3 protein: CASSYQSGKGEQYF; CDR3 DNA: TGTGCCAGCAGCTACCAAAGTGGGAAAGGCGAGCAGTACTTC
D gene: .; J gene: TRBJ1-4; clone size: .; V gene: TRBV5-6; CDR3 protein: CASRRGPTNEKLFF; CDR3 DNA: TGTGCCAGCAGGCGGGGTCCAACTAATGAAAAACTGTTTTTT
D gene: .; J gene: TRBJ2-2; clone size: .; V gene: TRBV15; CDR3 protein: CATSREQLNTGELFF; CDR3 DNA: TGTGCCACCAGCAGAGAACAGCTGAACACCGGGGAGCTGTTTTTT
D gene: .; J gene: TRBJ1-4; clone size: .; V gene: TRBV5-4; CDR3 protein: CASSSGAEATNEKLFF; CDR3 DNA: TGTGCCAGCAGCTCAGGGGCAGAAGCAACTAATGAAAAACTGTTTTTT